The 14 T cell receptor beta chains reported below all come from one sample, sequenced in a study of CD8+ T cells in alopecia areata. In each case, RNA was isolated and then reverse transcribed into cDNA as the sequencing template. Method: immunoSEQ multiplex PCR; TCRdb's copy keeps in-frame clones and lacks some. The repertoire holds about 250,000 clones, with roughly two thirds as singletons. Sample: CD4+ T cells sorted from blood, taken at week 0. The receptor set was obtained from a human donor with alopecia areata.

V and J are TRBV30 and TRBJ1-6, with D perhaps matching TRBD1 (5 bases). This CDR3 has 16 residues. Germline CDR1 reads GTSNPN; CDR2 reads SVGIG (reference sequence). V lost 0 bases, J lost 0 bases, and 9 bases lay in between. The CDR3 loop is CAWSVRQRSYNSPLHF. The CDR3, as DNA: TGTGCCTGGAGTGTCCGACAGCGCTCCTATAATTCACCCCTCCACTTT.

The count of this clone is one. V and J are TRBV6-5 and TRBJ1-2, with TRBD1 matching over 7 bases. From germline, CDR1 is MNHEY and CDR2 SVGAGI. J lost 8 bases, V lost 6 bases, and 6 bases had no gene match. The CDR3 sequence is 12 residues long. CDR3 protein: CASSRTGDGYTF. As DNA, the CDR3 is TGTGCCAGCAGCCGAACAGGGGACGGCTACACCTTC.

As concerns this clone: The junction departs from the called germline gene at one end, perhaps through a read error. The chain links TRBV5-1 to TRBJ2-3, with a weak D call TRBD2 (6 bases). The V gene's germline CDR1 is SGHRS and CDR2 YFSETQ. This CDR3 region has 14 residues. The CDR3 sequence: CASSLSEGTHTQYF. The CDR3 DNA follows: TGCGCCAGCAGCTTGTCGGAGGGCACACATACGCAGTATTTT.

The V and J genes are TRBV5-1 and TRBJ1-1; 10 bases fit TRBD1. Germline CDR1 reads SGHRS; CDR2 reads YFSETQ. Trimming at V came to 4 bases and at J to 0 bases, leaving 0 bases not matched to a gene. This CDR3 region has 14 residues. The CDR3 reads CASSGTGVNTEAFF. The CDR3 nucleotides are TGCGCCAGCAGCGGGACAGGGGTGAACACTGAAGCTTTCTTT.

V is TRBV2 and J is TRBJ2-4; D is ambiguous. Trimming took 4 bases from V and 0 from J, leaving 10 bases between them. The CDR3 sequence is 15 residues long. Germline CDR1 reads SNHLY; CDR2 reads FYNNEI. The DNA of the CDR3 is TGTGCCAGCAGTGGGCAGCCCCTAGCCAAAAACATTCAGTACTTC. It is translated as CASSGQPLAKNIQYF. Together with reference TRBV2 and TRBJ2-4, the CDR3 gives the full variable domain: EPEVTQTPSHQVTQMGQEVILRCVPISNHLYFYWYRQILGQKVEFLVSFYNNEISEKSEIFDDQFSVERPDGSNFTLKIRSTKLEDSAMYFCASSGQPLAKNIQYFGAGTRLSVL.

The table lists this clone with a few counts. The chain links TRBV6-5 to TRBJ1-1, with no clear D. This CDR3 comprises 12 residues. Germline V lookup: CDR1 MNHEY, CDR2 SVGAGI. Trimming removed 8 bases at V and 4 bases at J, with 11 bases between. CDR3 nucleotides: TGTGCCAGCGGAGTCACGGGCACTGAAGCTTTCTTT. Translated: CASGVTGTEAFF.

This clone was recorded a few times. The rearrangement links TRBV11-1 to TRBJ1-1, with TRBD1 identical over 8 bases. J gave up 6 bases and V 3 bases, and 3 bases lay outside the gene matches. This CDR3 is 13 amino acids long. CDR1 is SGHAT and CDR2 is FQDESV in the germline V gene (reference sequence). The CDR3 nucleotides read TGTGCCAGCAGCTTCCGGACAGGGTCTGAAGCTTTCTTT. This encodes CASSFRTGSEAFF.

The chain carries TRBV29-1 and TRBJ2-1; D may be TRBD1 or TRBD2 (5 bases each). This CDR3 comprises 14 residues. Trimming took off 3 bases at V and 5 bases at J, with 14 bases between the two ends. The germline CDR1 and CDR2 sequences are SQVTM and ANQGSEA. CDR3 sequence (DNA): TGCAGCGTTGATCAGGGACCCCCCAACAATGAGCAGTTCTTC. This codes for CSVDQGPPNNEQFF.

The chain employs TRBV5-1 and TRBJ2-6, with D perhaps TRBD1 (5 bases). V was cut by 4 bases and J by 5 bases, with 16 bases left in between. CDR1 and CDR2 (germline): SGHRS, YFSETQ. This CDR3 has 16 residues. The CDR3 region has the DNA TGCGCCAGCAGCGTGGGGCGCTTGGCGCGGGCCAACGTCCTGACTTTC. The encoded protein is CASSVGRLARANVLTF.

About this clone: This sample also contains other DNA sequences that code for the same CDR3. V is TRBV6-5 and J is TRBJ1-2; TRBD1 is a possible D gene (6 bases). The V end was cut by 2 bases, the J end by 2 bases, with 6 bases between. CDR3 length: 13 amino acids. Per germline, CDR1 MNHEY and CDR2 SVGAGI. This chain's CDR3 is CASSYGQNYGYTF. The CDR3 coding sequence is TGTGCCAGCAGTTACGGACAGAACTATGGCTACACCTTC.

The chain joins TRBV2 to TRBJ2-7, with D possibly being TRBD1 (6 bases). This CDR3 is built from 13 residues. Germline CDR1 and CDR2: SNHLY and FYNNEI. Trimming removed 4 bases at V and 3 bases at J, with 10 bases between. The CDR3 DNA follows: TGTGCCAGCAGTGCCGGGACATACTACGAGCAGTACTTC. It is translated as CASSAGTYYEQYF. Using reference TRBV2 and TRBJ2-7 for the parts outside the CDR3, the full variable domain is EPEVTQTPSHQVTQMGQEVILRCVPISNHLYFYWYRQILGQKVEFLVSFYNNEISEKSEIFDDQFSVERPDGSNFTLKIRSTKLEDSAMYFCASSAGTYYEQYFGPGTRLTVT.

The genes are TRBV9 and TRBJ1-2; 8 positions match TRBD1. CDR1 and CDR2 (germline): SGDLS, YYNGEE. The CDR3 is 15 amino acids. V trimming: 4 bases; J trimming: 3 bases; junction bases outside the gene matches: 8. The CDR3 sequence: CASSSDGTGYYGYTF. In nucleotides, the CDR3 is TGTGCCAGCAGCTCTGATGGGACAGGATACTATGGCTACACCTTC.

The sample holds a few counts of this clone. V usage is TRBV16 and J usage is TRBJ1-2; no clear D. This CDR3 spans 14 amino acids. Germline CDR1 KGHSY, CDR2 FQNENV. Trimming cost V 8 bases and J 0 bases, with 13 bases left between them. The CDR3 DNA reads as TGTGCCAGCGCTTCTACCCGAGCTAACTATGGCTACACCTTC. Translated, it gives CASASTRANYGYTF.

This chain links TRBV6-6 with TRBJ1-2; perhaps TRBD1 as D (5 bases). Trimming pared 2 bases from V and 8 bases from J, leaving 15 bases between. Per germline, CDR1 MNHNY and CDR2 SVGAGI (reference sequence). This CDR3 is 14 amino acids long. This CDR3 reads CASSYSQGMGGYTF. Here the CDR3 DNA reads TGTGCCAGCAGTTACAGTCAGGGAATGGGGGGCTACACCTTC.